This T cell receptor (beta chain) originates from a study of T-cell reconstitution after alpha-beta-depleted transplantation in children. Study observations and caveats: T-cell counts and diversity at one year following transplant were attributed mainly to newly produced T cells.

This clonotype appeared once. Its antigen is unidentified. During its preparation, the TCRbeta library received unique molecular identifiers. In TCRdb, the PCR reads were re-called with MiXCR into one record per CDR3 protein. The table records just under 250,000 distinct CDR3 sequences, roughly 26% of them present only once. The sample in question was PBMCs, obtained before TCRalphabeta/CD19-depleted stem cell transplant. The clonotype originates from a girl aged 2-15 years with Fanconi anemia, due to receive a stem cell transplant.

The CDR3 DNA sequence: TGTGCCAGCAGGCTAGCGGGGAGCTCCTACAATGAGCAGTTCTTC. Protein: CASRLAGSSYNEQFF. The chain links TRBV28 to TRBJ2-1, with TRBD2 identical over 9 bases. This CDR3 comprises 15 residues. Germline V gives CDR1 MDHEN, CDR2 SYDVKM. V lost 6 bases, J lost 0 bases, and 3 bases stayed unmatched.